Presented here are 29 T cell receptor beta chains from one specimen sequenced in a study of shared clonotypes between healthy human individuals. This table comes from immunoSEQ multiplex PCR, and its TCRdb copy is limited to in-frame clones, with some not included. This sample has tens of thousands of clones, with roughly three fifths found just once. The specimen sequenced was memory CD8+ T cells sorted from blood. Subset indicated: CD45RO+ cells pooled with CCR7-negative TemRA cells. These TCRs come from a man younger than 45 in good health.

This CDR3 is CASSVTGSGANVLTF. CDR3 nucleotide sequence: TGTGCCAGCAGTGTAACGGGGTCTGGGGCCAACGTCCTGACTTTC. The chain has TRBV2 and TRBJ2-6; D is possibly TRBD2 (5 bases). CDR3 length: 15 residues. The V end lost 4 bases, the J end lost 1 base, and 8 bases lay between the germline ends. Germline loops: CDR1 SNHLY, CDR2 FYNNEI.

This sequence joins TRBV21-1 and TRBJ2-5; whether TRBD2, the table's D call, matches the DNA was not checked. TRBV21-1 is shown as a pseudogene. CDR3 length: 16 amino acids. CDR3 bases: TGTGCCAGCAGCAAACACGGGAGGGTCAGCGGAGAGACCCAGTACTTC. This gives the protein CASSKHGRVSGETQYF.

V and J are TRBV11-2 and TRBJ2-5, with unresolved D. Germline CDR1 SGHAT, CDR2 FQNNGV. V lost 1 base and J lost 4, with 7 bases in between. The CDR3 is 13 amino acids. The CDR3 loop reads CASSLGWPETQYF. The CDR3 DNA is TGTGCCAGCAGCTTAGGCTGGCCAGAGACCCAGTACTTC. Full variable domain (remainder filled in from reference TRBV11-2 and TRBJ2-5): EAGVAQSPRYKIIEKRQSVAFWCNPISGHATLYWYQQILGQGPKLLIQFQNNGVVDDSQLPKDRFSAERLKGVDSTLKIQPAKLEDSAVYLCASSLGWPETQYFGPGTRLLVL.

This clone was observed a few times. The V call is TRBV6-4, the J call TRBJ2-1, with 7 nucleotides matching TRBD2. CDR3 length equals 14 residues. The germline CDR1 and CDR2 sequences are MRHNA and SNTAGT. Trimming at V came to 3 bases and at J to 8 bases, leaving 7 bases not matched to a gene. The CDR3 spells CASSEKTSSYEQFF. DNA of the CDR3: TGTGCCAGCAGTGAGAAGACTAGCAGCTATGAGCAGTTCTTC.

The V gene is TRBV25-1, the J gene TRBJ2-3; tentative D call: TRBD2 (5 bases). The CDR3 runs to 18 residues. Trimming took 3 bases from V and 0 from J, leaving 19 bases between them. Germline V gene lookup returns CDR1 MGHDK and CDR2 SYGVNS. CDR3 loop: CASSDGGQQSTSTDTQYF. DNA for the CDR3: TGTGCCAGCAGTGACGGCGGGCAGCAATCAACTAGCACAGATACGCAGTATTTT. Together with reference TRBV25-1 and TRBJ2-3, the CDR3 gives the full variable domain: EADIYQTPRYLVIGTGKKITLECSQTMGHDKMYWYQQDPGMELHLIHYSYGVNSTEKGDLSSESTVSRIRTEHFPLTLESARPSHTSQYLCASSDGGQQSTSTDTQYFGPGTRLTVL.

J is TRBJ2-7 and V is TRBV5-6; D unresolved. V was trimmed by 4 bases and J by 2 bases, leaving 10 bases between them. The CDR3 has 13 residues. Germline-derived CDR1 and CDR2 are SGHDT and YYEEEE. CDR3 sequence (DNA): TGTGCCAGCAGCCTAGGAAACCCCTACGAGCAGTACTTC. Its protein product is CASSLGNPYEQYF.

The chain carries TRBV15 and TRBJ2-7, with D possibly TRBD1 on 6 matching bases. V was trimmed by 6 bases and J by 5 bases, leaving 14 bases between them. Germline lookup yields CDR1 LNHNV and CDR2 YYDKDF (reference sequence). The CDR3 totals 13 residues. The CDR3 spells CATRGGKDNEQYF. The DNA for the CDR3 is TGTGCCACCAGAGGGGGAAAAGATAACGAGCAGTACTTC.

The chain joins TRBV25-1 to TRBJ2-1; 11 nucleotides line up with TRBD1. V trimming: 2 bases; J trimming: 9 bases; junction bases outside the gene matches: 3. CDR3 length equals 14 residues. Germline V gives CDR1 MGHDK, CDR2 SYGVNS. The CDR3 region has the DNA TGTGCCAGCAGTGAAGGACAGGGGGCCGGTGAGCAGTTCTTC. The encoded protein is CASSEGQGAGEQFF.

V gene TRBV5-6 combines with J gene TRBJ2-7; D ambiguous. Trimming stripped 2 bases from V and 6 bases from J, with 12 bases between. Germline assignment: CDR1 SGHDT and CDR2 YYEEEE. The CDR3 is made up of 13 amino acids. The CDR3 DNA reads TGTGCCAGCAGCTTCGGCAGGCGTAGCGAGCAGTACTTC. It is translated as CASSFGRRSEQYF. Together with reference TRBV5-6 and TRBJ2-7, the CDR3 gives the full variable domain: DAGVTQSPTHLIKTRGQQVTLRCSPKSGHDTVSWYQQALGQGPQFIFQYYEEEERQRGNFPDRFSGHQFPNYSSELNVNALLLGDSALYLCASSFGRRSEQYFGPGTRLTVT.

The rearrangement joins TRBV27 to TRBJ2-7; perhaps TRBD2 as D (6 bases). In germline, CDR1 is MNHEY, CDR2 SMNVEV (reference sequence). CDR3 length equals 16 residues. The ends were cut back, 3 bases at V and 0 bases at J, with 15 bases in the middle. CDR3 sequence reads: CASSFLGTQSSYEQYF. For the CDR3, the DNA is TGTGCCAGCAGTTTTCTAGGGACTCAGAGCTCCTACGAGCAGTACTTC.

This chain uses TRBV10-3 with TRBJ1-5; tentative D call: TRBD1 (5 bases). Germline V gene sequence: CDR1 ENHRY, CDR2 SYGVKD. The CDR3 extends over 16 amino acids. Trimming pared 0 bases from V and 4 bases from J, leaving 13 bases between. DNA for the CDR3: TGTGCCATCAGTGAGTCTCTAGGTGGGGGAAATCAGCCCCAGCATTTT. Its translation is CAISESLGGGNQPQHF.

The V call is TRBV6-9, the J call TRBJ1-5; unclear D gene. Trimming took off 5 bases at V and 7 bases at J, with 9 bases between the two ends. Germline lookup yields CDR1 MNHGY and CDR2 SVAAGI. The CDR3 length is 12 residues. The CDR3 here is CASSASGQPQHF. CDR3 DNA: TGTGCCAGCAGTGCCTCCGGGCAGCCCCAGCATTTT.

The table lists this clone with a few counts. The chain employs TRBV5-1 and TRBJ2-7, with a tentative D call TRBD1 (8 bases). This CDR3 has 14 amino acids. Trimming cost V 1 base and J 5 bases, with 13 bases left between them. Looked up from germline, CDR1 is SGHRS and CDR2 is YFSETQ. As DNA, the CDR3 is TGCGCCAGCAGCTTGACAGGGGGGGAGGACGAGCAGTACTTC. Translation: CASSLTGGEDEQYF.

The genes are TRBV5-1 and TRBJ1-1; a possible D gene is TRBD1 (6 bases). Germline V gives CDR1 SGHRS, CDR2 YFSETQ. V lost 4 bases and J 1 base, leaving 11 bases between the germline ends. This CDR3 region has 14 residues. Here the CDR3 reads CASSPQTGNTEAFF. In DNA form, the CDR3 reads TGCGCCAGCAGCCCACAGACAGGGAACACTGAAGCTTTCTTT.

The CDR3 region has the DNA TGTGCCATCAGTGAGTCGAAGGGCGAGCAGTACTTC. It specifies CAISESKGEQYF. J is TRBJ2-7 and V is TRBV10-3; D remains unclear. Trimming pared 0 bases from V and 6 bases from J, leaving 6 bases between. The germline CDR1 and CDR2 sequences are ENHRY and SYGVKD. The CDR3 covers 12 residues.

Only a few counts were recorded for this clone. The chain is built from TRBV15 and TRBJ1-1, with 8 bases lining up with TRBD1. Germline V gene sequence: CDR1 LNHNV, CDR2 YYDKDF (reference sequence). Trimming at V came to 0 bases and at J to 3 bases, leaving 3 bases not matched to a gene. This CDR3 is built from 15 residues. For the CDR3, the DNA is TGTGCCACCAGCAGAGAGGACAGGGAAGACACTGAAGCTTTCTTT. Its translation is CATSREDREDTEAFF.

The chain is built from TRBV6-1 and TRBJ2-5; 7 bases are shared with TRBD2. The CDR3 is made up of 16 amino acids. Trimming at V came to 8 bases and at J to 3 bases, leaving 15 bases not matched to a gene. Germline V gene data show CDR1 as MNHNS and CDR2 as SASEGT. CDR3 region: CASPEAGRVQKETQYF. CDR3 coding DNA: TGTGCCAGCCCTGAAGCGGGGCGGGTACAAAAAGAGACCCAGTACTTC.

As to this clone: This may come from a read error, since a much larger clone is one base off. Other DNA sequences in the sample encode the same CDR3. The J gene is TRBJ1-2, the V gene TRBV28; D gene uncertain. Germline loops: CDR1 MDHEN, CDR2 SYDVKM. V gave up 4 bases and J gave up 1 base, with 1 base separating them. The CDR3 consists of 11 residues. The CDR3 DNA is TGTGCCAGCAGTTATAACTATGGCTACACCTTC. Translation: CASSYNYGYTF.

Concerning this clone: This may be a read error, as it is one base from a much larger clone. Other DNA sequences in this sample translate to the same CDR3. V gene TRBV5-5 combines with J gene TRBJ1-1; D is undetermined. V dropped 1 base and J dropped 1 base, with 5 bases sitting between them. Germline CDR1 reads SGHKS; CDR2 reads YYEKEE (reference sequence). The CDR3 is 13 residues long. The CDR3 region has the DNA TGTGCCAGCAGCTTGTCCGAGAACACTGAAGCTTTCTTT. Its translation: CASSLSENTEAFF.

This chain connects TRBV11-3 to TRBJ2-1; TRBD2 might be the D (6 bases). Germline CDR1 SGHNT, CDR2 YENEEA. The CDR3 contains 14 residues. V was shortened by 5 bases and J by 6 bases, with 14 bases between the two germline ends. CDR3 region: CASSRDLTANEQFF. The CDR3 coding sequence is TGTGCCAGCAGCCGGGACTTAACAGCCAATGAGCAGTTCTTC. The full variable domain, with the rest looked up from reference TRBV11-3 and TRBJ2-1, is EAGVVQSPRYKIIEKKQPVAFWCNPISGHNTLYWYLQNLGQGPELLIRYENEEAVDDSQLPKDRFSAERLKGVDSTLKIQPAELGDSAVYLCASSRDLTANEQFFGPGTRLTVL.

This clone was observed a handful of times. The chain joins TRBV7-2 to TRBJ1-2; 7 bases align to TRBD1. The CDR3 is 12 residues long. Germline-derived CDR1 and CDR2 are SGHTA and FQGNSA. The trim removed 1 base at V and 14 bases at J, leaving 7 bases unmatched. The CDR3 loop is CASSLDEGARTF. CDR3 DNA sequence: TGTGCCAGCAGCTTAGATGAGGGGGCGAGGACCTTC. The whole variable domain, remainder taken from reference TRBV7-2 and TRBJ1-2, is GAGVSQSPSNKVTEKGKDVELRCDPISGHTALYWYRQSLGQGLEFLIYFQGNSAPDKSGLPSDRFSAERTGGSVSTLTIQRTQQEDSAVYLCASSLDEGARTFGSGTRLTVV.

V gene TRBV14 combines with J gene TRBJ2-1, with D possibly being TRBD1 (5 bases). CDR3 length equals 13 residues. Trimming shortened V by 7 bases and J by 7 bases, and 14 bases separated the two germline ends. CDR1 and CDR2 (germline): SGHDN, FVKESK. CDR3 DNA sequence: TGTGCCAGCAAAGATGGGGCGTGGAATGAGCAGTTCTTC. Its translation is CASKDGAWNEQFF.

Only one count was recorded for this clone. This chain joins TRBV14 and TRBJ2-3; no definite D call. Germline V gene sequence: CDR1 SGHDN, CDR2 FVKESK. V lost 4 bases and J lost 0, with 11 bases in between. The CDR3 extends over 15 amino acids. The CDR3 bases are TGTGCCAGCAGCCCCCGGACGGACAGCACAGATACGCAGTATTTT. Translated: CASSPRTDSTDTQYF.

The rearrangement joins TRBV6-1 to TRBJ2-3, with TRBD2 matching 10 bases. With V trimmed by 7 bases and J by 6 bases, 4 bases remained unmatched. The CDR3 extends over 13 amino acids. From germline, CDR1 is MNHNS and CDR2 SASEGT. CDR3 nucleotide sequence: TGTGCCAGCAAGCGGGAGGGCCACGATACGCAGTATTTT. Its translation is CASKREGHDTQYF.

The chain joins TRBV28 to TRBJ2-2; 11 bases are shared with TRBD2. The CDR3 contains 15 residues. Unmatched junction bases numbered 8, after V lost 7 bases and J lost 7 bases. Germline V gives CDR1 MDHEN, CDR2 SYDVKM. CDR3 protein: CASNPLAGEVGELFF. DNA of the CDR3: TGTGCCAGCAACCCACTAGCGGGAGAGGTCGGGGAGCTGTTTTTT.

This sequence joins TRBV6-6 and TRBJ2-7; no clear D gene. The CDR3 is made up of 14 amino acids. The germline CDR1 and CDR2 sequences are MNHNY and SVGAGI (reference sequence). The ends were cut back, 8 bases at V and 0 bases at J, with 14 bases in the middle. CDR3 nucleotide sequence: TGTGCCAGCGGTACACGACCCCTCTCCTACGAGCAGTACTTC. Translated: CASGTRPLSYEQYF.

The V call is TRBV2, the J call TRBJ2-5; TRBD2 matches 14 bases. Germline V gene lookup returns CDR1 SNHLY and CDR2 FYNNEI. The junction had 6 bases not matched to a gene; V was cut back by 5 bases and J by 4 bases. This CDR3 has 16 amino acids. The CDR3 sequence: CASSQSGLAGGETQYF. CDR3 coding DNA: TGTGCCAGCAGTCAGAGTGGACTAGCGGGAGGAGAGACCCAGTACTTC. Variable domain in full (rest from reference TRBV2 and TRBJ2-5): EPEVTQTPSHQVTQMGQEVILRCVPISNHLYFYWYRQILGQKVEFLVSFYNNEISEKSEIFDDQFSVERPDGSNFTLKIRSTKLEDSAMYFCASSQSGLAGGETQYFGPGTRLLVL.

J is TRBJ1-5 and V is TRBV6-5; D is unclear. The CDR3 extends over 15 amino acids. V lost 5 bases and J lost 3, with 14 bases in between. The germline CDR1 and CDR2 sequences are MNHEY and SVGAGI. Here the CDR3 DNA reads TGTGCCAGCAGTCTATCCGCCCGAACCAATCAGCCCCAGCATTTT. It specifies CASSLSARTNQPQHF.

The chain joins TRBV7-8 to TRBJ2-2; either TRBD1 or TRBD2 may fit D (7 bases each). In germline, CDR1 is SGHVS, CDR2 FQNEAQ. The CDR3 runs to 15 residues. Trimming took 6 bases from V and 4 from J, leaving 15 bases between them. Written as DNA, the CDR3 is TGTGCCAGCAGACCCAGGGGGGGCGGCACCGGGGAGCTGTTTTTT. Translated: CASRPRGGGTGELFF.